This T cell receptor (beta chain) was observed in a study of blood T cells in healthy people across ages. Sample-barcoded 5' priming and a J-beta primer mix drove a second PCR of 7 to 11 cycles. From the 5' RACE reads, TCRdb called clonotypes with MiXCR, one entry per CDR3 protein. The table has 550,000 to 800,000 distinct CDR3 sequences, around 32% seen once; the top ten hold over 15%. This clonotype has at least ten counts. Its antigen is not known. Per the germline V gene, CDR1 is KGHSH and CDR2 is LQKENI. V was clipped by 3 bases and J by 0 bases, with 12 bases between them. The CDR3 totals 16 residues. Study-level points and caveats: The recorded TCR beta diversity per million T cells decreased in a roughly linear manner with age.

Specimen: blood. The rearrangement joins TRBV18 to TRBJ2-1; possible D gene TRBD2, 7 bases. This clonotype was obtained from a woman of 80 years or more in good health. CDR3 nucleotide sequence: TGTGCCAGCTCACCGGGGAGGGGGGCCTCCTACAATGAGCAGTTCTTC. Its protein is CASSPGRGASYNEQFF.